This T cell receptor beta chain was found in a study of blood T cell repertoires in COVID-19 (dated by TCRdb to between 2020 and 2021). A note on the overall study: Samples from collaborators originated in the United States, Italy and Spain and spanned both the acute and convalescent phases of COVID-19. The material from the prospective study consisted of cDNA or gDNA derived from T cells, B-cell-depleted T cells, or PBMCs. The dataset comprised deeply sampled blood TCRbeta repertoires from subjects exposed to, actively infected with, or recovered from COVID-19. Where HLA class I and class II types were available, the types were taken from metadata supplied by the sample provider, not from assay-based typing. Samples were obtained from the ongoing ImmuneRACE study (first 160 participants) and from some 1,200 subjects provided by 6 global collaborators. Sample metadata almost always included a de-identified subject ID, COVID-19 status, age in years and sex. The repertoires were released in a freely available public database meant as a resource for research on the immune response to SARS-CoV-2. Points the paper makes about the study in general: The quantity of clinical and demographic metadata differed by source and by participant and was supplied without curation.

Looking up the germline V gene yields CDR1 MNHEY and CDR2 SVGAGI. The CDR3, from cysteine to phenylalanine, totals 15 residues. The entry retains the CDR3 DNA only, 45 bases that are in frame from base 1. V ends up 5 bases short and J 7 bases short, with an unmatched junction base count of 9. As concerns this clone: There is no known antigen for this receptor. No base-level quality is on record; no much larger clone is a single base apart.

Whole blood was collected in K2EDTA tubes by collaborating institutions according to the institutions' own protocols. For TCRbeta analysis, collaborators shipped samples as frozen whole blood, isolated PBMCs, or DNA extracted from either of those sample types. TCRbeta CDR3 regions were amplified from genomic DNA by means of the immunoSEQ Assay, a bias-controlled multiplex PCR. Per the source publication's procedure: The number of nucleated cells in each sample was estimated by amplification of reference gene primers within the assay. To quantify the absolute abundance of each unique TCRbeta CDR3 rearrangement, sequence reads were collapsed and filtered. Productive Simpson clonality was computed per sample as the square root of Simpson's diversity index over productive rearrangements. The source is immuneACCESS, and TCRdb retained only in-frame sequences with V and J called. Part of the clones is not carried over; for the studies checked, unresolved V genes explain less than half of this, and the remainder is unexplained. D and trimming were read from the DNA, whereas the V and J calls and clone size are those reported in that table. The sample has tens of thousands of clones on record, around 75% of them singletons. 15% to 20% of the sample belongs to the ten largest clones.

What was sequenced was peripheral blood. The receptor comes from a woman aged 80 or over with active or convalescent COVID-19. Here the chain combines TRBV6-5 and TRBJ2-1; a stretch of 9 junction bases matches TRBD2. The DNA sequence follows: TGTGCCAGCAGTCTTAACCGACTAGCGGAGAATGAGCAGTTCTTC. It translates as CASSLNRLAENEQFF.